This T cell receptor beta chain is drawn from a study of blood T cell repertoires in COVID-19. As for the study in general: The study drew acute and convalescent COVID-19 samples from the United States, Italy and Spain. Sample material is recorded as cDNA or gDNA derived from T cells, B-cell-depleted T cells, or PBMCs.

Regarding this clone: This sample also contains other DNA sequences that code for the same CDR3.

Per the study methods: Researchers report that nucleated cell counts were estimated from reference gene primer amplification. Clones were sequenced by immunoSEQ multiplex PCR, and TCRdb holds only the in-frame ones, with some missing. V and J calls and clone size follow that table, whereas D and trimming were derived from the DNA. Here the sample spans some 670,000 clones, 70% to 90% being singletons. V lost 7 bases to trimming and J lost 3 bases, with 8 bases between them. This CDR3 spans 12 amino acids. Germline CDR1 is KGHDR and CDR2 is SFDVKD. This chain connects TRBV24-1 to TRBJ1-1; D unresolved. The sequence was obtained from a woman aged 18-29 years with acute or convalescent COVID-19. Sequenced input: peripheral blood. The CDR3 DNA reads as TGTGCCACCAGCGATCCCGACACTGAAGCTTTCTTT. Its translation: CATSDPDTEAFF.